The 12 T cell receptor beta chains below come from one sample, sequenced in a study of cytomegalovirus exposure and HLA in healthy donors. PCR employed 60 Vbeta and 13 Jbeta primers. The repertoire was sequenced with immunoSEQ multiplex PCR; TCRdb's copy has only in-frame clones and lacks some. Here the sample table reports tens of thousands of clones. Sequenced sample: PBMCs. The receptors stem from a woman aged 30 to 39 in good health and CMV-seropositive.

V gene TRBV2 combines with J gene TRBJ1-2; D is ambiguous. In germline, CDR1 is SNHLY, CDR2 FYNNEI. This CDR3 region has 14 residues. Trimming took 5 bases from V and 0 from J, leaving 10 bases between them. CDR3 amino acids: CASSTDISNYGYTF. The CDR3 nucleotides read TGTGCCAGCAGTACTGACATATCTAACTATGGCTACACCTTC.

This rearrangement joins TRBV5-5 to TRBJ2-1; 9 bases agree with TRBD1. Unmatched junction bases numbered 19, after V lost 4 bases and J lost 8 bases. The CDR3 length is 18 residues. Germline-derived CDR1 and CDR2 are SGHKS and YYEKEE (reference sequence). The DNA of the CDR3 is TGTGCCAGCAGCGATTTGCCGCAGGGACAGGGTGGTAGAGATGAGCAGTTCTTC. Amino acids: CASSDLPQGQGGRDEQFF. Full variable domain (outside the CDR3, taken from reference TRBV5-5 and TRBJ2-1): DAGVTQSPTHLIKTRGQQVTLRCSPISGHKSVSWYQQVLGQGPQFIFQYYEKEERGRGNFPDRFSARQFPNYSSELNVNALLLGDSALYLCASSDLPQGQGGRDEQFFGPGTRLTVL.

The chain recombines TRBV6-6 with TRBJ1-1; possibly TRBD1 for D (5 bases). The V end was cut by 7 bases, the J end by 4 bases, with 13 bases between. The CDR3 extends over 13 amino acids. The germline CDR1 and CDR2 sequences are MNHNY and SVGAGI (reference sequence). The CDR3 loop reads CASKTPGGTEAFF. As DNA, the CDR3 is TGTGCCAGCAAGACCCCCGGGGGCACTGAAGCTTTCTTT.

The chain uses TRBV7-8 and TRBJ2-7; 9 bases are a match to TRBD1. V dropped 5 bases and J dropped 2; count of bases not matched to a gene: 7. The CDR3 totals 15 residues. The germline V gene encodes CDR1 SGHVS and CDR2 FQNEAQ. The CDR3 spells CASSDHRDRAYEQYF. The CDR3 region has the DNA TGTGCCAGCAGCGACCACCGGGACAGGGCCTACGAGCAGTACTTC.

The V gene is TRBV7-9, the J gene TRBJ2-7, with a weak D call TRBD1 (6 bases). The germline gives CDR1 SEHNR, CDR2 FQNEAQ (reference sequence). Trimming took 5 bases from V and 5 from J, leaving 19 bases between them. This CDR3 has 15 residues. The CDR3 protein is CASSQHRVVPDEQYF. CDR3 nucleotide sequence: TGTGCCAGCAGCCAACACAGGGTGGTTCCGGACGAGCAGTACTTC.

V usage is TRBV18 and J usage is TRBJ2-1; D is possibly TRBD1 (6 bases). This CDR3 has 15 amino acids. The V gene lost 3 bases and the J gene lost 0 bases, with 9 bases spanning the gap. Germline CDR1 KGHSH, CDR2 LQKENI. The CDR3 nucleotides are TGTGCCAGCTCACCGGACAGTAGCTCCTACAATGAGCAGTTCTTC. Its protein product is CASSPDSSSYNEQFF. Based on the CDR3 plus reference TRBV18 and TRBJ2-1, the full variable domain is NAGVMQNPRHLVRRRGQEARLRCSPMKGHSHVYWYRQLPEEGLKFMVYLQKENIIDESGMPKERFSAEFPKEGPSILRIQQVVRGDSAAYFCASSPDSSSYNEQFFGPGTRLTVL.

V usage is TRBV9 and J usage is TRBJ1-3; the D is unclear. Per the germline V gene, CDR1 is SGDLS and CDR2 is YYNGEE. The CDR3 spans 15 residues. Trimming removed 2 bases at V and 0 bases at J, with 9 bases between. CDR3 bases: TGTGCCAGCAGCGTTACTGATAGCTCTGGAAACACCATATATTTT. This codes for CASSVTDSSGNTIYF.

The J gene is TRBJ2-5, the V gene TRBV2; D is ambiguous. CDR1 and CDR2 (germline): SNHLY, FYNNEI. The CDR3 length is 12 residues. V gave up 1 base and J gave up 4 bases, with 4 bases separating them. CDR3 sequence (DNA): TGTGCCAGCAGTGAAGAGCGAGAGACCCAGTACTTC. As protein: CASSEERETQYF.

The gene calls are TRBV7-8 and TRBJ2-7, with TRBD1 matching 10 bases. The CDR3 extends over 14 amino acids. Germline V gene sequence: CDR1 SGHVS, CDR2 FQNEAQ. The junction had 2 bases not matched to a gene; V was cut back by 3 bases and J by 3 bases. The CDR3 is CASSLGQGFYEQYF. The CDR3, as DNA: TGTGCCAGCAGCTTGGGACAGGGGTTCTACGAGCAGTACTTC.

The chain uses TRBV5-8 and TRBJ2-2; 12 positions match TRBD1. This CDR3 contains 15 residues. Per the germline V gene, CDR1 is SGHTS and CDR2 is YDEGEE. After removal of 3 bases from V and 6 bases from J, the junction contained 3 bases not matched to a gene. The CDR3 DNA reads TGTGCCAGCAGCTCCGGGACAGGGGGCTCCGGGGAGCTGTTTTTT. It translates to CASSSGTGGSGELFF.

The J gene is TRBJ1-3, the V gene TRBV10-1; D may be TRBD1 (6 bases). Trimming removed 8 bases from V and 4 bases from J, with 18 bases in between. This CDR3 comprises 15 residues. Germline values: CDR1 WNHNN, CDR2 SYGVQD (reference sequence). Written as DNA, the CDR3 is TGCGCCAGCCAACTAAGGACAGTCGCCGGAAACACCATATATTTT. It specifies CASQLRTVAGNTIYF.

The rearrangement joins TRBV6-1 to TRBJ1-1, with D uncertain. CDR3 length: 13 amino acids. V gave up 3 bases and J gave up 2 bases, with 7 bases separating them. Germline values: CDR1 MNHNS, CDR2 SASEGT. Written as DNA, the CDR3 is TGTGCCAGCAGTGAGAACAGAAACACTGAAGCTTTCTTT. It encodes CASSENRNTEAFF.